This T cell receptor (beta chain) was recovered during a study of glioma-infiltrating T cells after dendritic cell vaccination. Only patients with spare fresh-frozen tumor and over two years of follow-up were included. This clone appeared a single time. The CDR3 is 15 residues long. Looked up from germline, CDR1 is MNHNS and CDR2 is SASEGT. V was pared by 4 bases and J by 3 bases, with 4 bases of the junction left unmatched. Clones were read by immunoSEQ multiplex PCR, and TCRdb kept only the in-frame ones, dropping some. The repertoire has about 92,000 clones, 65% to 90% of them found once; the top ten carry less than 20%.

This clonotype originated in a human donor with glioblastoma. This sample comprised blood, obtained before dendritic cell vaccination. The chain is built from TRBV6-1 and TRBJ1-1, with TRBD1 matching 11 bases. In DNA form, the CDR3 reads TGTGCCAGCAGTGGACCGGGACAGGGGGACACTGAAGCTTTCTTT. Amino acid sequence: CASSGPGQGDTEAFF.